One and the same sample provided the 21 T cell receptor beta chains below, sequenced in a study of metastatic and nonmetastatic thyroid tumors. With MiXCR, TCRdb called clones anew from the PCR reads. The table records about 33,000 clones, 15% to 20% of them present only once. Thyroid surgery took place with no prior treatment in any patient. The sample was blood. The receptors originated from a female donor with papillary thyroid cancer or a benign thyroid nodule (not recorded which). Some clones in this sample may be carry-over from other donors' samples.

This clone was detected ten times or more. The chain carries TRBV30 and TRBJ2-7; D unclear. Trimming took off 1 base at V and 12 bases at J, with 10 bases between the two ends. The CDR3 covers 10 residues. From germline, CDR1 is GTSNPN and CDR2 SVGIG (reference sequence). The CDR3 here is CAWSESRWYF. CDR3 nucleotide sequence: TGTGCCTGGAGTGAGTCCCGGTGGTACTTC.

This clone was counted at least ten times. The genes are TRBV19 and TRBJ2-1; the D gene is possibly TRBD1 (6 bases). The V gene's germline CDR1 is LNHDA and CDR2 SQIVND (reference sequence). CDR3 length equals 14 residues. The V and J ends lost 3 bases and 9 bases respectively, with 15 bases between them. The chain's CDR3 is CASSIARGYGEQFF. DNA of the CDR3: TGTGCCAGTAGTATCGCCAGGGGATACGGTGAGCAGTTCTTC.

This clone was seen a few times. The rearrangement links TRBV7-9 to TRBJ1-4, with D uncertain. The V gene's germline CDR1 is SEHNR and CDR2 FQNEAQ (reference sequence). V lost 8 bases to trimming and J lost 12 bases, with 16 bases between them. The CDR3 totals 12 residues. The CDR3 here is CASGRVGEELFF. DNA for the CDR3: TGTGCCAGCGGGCGAGTTGGAGAAGAACTGTTTTTT. Using reference TRBV7-9 and TRBJ1-4 for the parts outside the CDR3, the full variable domain is DTGVSQNPRHKITKRGQNVTFRCDPISEHNRLYWYRQTLGQGPEFLTYFQNEAQLEKSRLLSDRFSAERPKGSFSTLEIQRTEQGDSAMYLCASGRVGEELFFGSGTQLSVL.

This clone was recorded at least ten times. The chain links TRBV20-1 to TRBJ2-4; D uncertain. The CDR3 loop spans 13 amino acids. In germline, CDR1 is DFQATT, CDR2 SNEGSKA (reference sequence). Trimming pared 3 bases from V and 2 bases from J, leaving 8 bases between. The DNA of the CDR3 is TGCAGTGCTAGTTCTCAGACCAAAAACATTCAGTACTTC. Amino acid sequence: CSASSQTKNIQYF.

In its sample, this clone was seen many times. The J gene is TRBJ1-2, the V gene TRBV27; D uncertain. The CDR3 is 15 amino acids. Germline assignment: CDR1 MNHEY and CDR2 SMNVEV (reference sequence). Trimming took off 4 bases at V and 4 bases at J, with 16 bases between the two ends. The CDR3 coding sequence is TGTGCCAGCAGTTCCCCAAGGCGAGGCATCTATGGCTACACCTTC. Translating it yields CASSSPRRGIYGYTF.

This clone has a handful of counts. The chain joins TRBV11-2 to TRBJ1-1, with 7 bases that match TRBD1. The CDR3 is 16 amino acids. Germline values: CDR1 SGHAT, CDR2 FQNNGV. Germline trimming cut 2 bases from V and 11 bases from J; bases unmatched to any gene: 17. CDR3 sequence: CASSLTPWTGTTGAFF. DNA of the CDR3: TGTGCCAGCAGCTTAACTCCCTGGACAGGCACAACTGGGGCTTTCTTT.

This clone occurred a few times. The chain joins TRBV28 to TRBJ1-5; D possibly corresponds to TRBD1 (6 bases). Trimming pared 7 bases from V and 7 bases from J, leaving 23 bases between. The CDR3 loop spans 16 amino acids. Germline-derived CDR1 and CDR2 are MDHEN and SYDVKM. CDR3 bases: TGTGCCAGCACCCCTCCTAGGGGGTCAGGGAGGCAGCCCCAGCATTTT. This gives the protein CASTPPRGSGRQPQHF.

As concerns this clone: Sequence at one end of the junction differs from germline and may be a read error. The chain recombines TRBV5-8 with TRBJ2-7; TRBD2 matches at 7 bases. Germline V CDR1 and CDR2: SGHTS, YDEGEE. The CDR3 is 14 residues long. Here the CDR3 reads CASSPGLVSYEHYF. The CDR3 nucleotides are TGTGCCAGCAGCCCCGGACTAGTGTCCTACGAGCATTACTTC.

This clone was detected many times. The V call is TRBV27, the J call TRBJ2-6; D assignment may be TRBD1 or TRBD2 (6 bases each). Germline CDR1 reads MNHEY; CDR2 reads SMNVEV (reference sequence). CDR3 length: 19 residues. The germline V and J ends were trimmed by 3 bases and 0 bases, with 18 bases remaining between them. Here the CDR3 reads CASSFRGQGYSSGANVLTF. Here the CDR3 DNA reads TGTGCCAGCAGTTTCCGGGGGCAGGGCTATTCCTCTGGGGCCAACGTCCTGACTTTC.

The chain is built from TRBV9 and TRBJ1-6; a weak D match, TRBD1 (5 bases). CDR3 length: 16 amino acids. Deletions cut 7 bases from V and 7 bases from J, with 21 bases between. The germline CDR1 and CDR2 sequences are SGDLS and YYNGEE. The CDR3 DNA reads TGTGCCAGCGGCGGAGGGTCGACAGAGACCAATTCACCCCTCCACTTT. As protein: CASGGGSTETNSPLHF.

This clone was seen repeatedly, ten times or more. The J gene is TRBJ1-1, the V gene TRBV6-1; TRBD1 matches 8 bases. The CDR3 runs 15 residues. The germline V gene encodes CDR1 MNHNS and CDR2 SASEGT. The V and J ends lost 5 bases and 4 bases, in that order; junction bases with no gene match: 9. CDR3 nucleotides: TGTGCCAGCAGTCTTTTACAGGGGGTGGCCACTGAAGCTTTCTTT. This encodes CASSLLQGVATEAFF.

This chain links TRBV4-1 with TRBJ1-6; no firm D call. The CDR3 spans 13 residues. Looked up from germline, CDR1 is MGHRA and CDR2 is YSYEKL. The V end was cut by 0 bases, the J end by 12 bases, with 9 bases between. The CDR3 loop reads CASSQEAMLPLHF. The CDR3 DNA reads TGCGCCAGCAGCCAAGAAGCGATGTTACCCCTCCACTTT.

This clone was counted ten times or more. V and J are TRBV6-1 and TRBJ1-2; tentatively, D is TRBD1 (6 bases). The CDR3 consists of 13 residues. Looked up from germline, CDR1 is MNHNS and CDR2 is SASEGT. The V gene lost 8 bases and the J gene lost 5 bases, with 15 bases spanning the gap. The CDR3: CASCPNRVYGYTF. DNA for the CDR3: TGTGCCAGCTGTCCAAACAGGGTTTATGGCTACACCTTC.

The table lists this clone with many counts. In DNA, the CDR3 is TGTGCCACCAGCAGAGATCCGGGGTTCCAAGAGACCCAGTACTTC. Its protein product is CATSRDPGFQETQYF. This chain links TRBV15 with TRBJ2-5; TRBD2 might be the D (5 bases). CDR1 LNHNV and CDR2 YYDKDF come from the germline V gene (reference sequence). V lost 0 bases and J lost 1, with 9 bases in between. This CDR3 is built from 15 residues.

This clone was detected many times. CDR3 protein: CAGEKQGKEDSPLHF. CDR3 nucleotide sequence: TGCGCCGGAGAAAAACAGGGGAAGGAAGATTCACCCCTCCACTTT. The chain joins TRBV10-1 to TRBJ1-6; 7 bases match TRBD1. The V gene end was trimmed by 11 bases and the J gene end by 8 bases; junction bases not matched to a gene: 15. Germline-derived CDR1 and CDR2 are WNHNN and SYGVQD (reference sequence). CDR3 length equals 15 residues.

This clone showed up many times. The chain links TRBV7-2 to TRBJ2-3; 7 bases fit TRBD2. The V gene's germline CDR1 is SGHTA and CDR2 FQGNSA. The V and J ends lost 7 bases and 3 bases, in that order; junction bases with no gene match: 13. The CDR3 extends over 16 amino acids. CDR3 nucleotide sequence: TGTGCCAGCACAAGGGACTACCTTAGAGATACAGATACGCAGTATTTT. Residues: CASTRDYLRDTDTQYF.

Only one count was recorded for this clone. This sequence joins TRBV11-1 and TRBJ2-5; 8 positions match TRBD2. Germline CDR1 and CDR2: SGHAT and FQDESV (reference sequence). This CDR3 has 18 residues. Trimming cost V 1 base and J 5 bases; bases outside gene matches: 15. CDR3 amino acids: CASSLGASGGSTWETQYF. CDR3 coding DNA: TGTGCCAGCAGCTTAGGGGCAAGCGGGGGATCGACATGGGAGACCCAGTACTTC.

This clone was seen ten or more times. The chain uses TRBV19 and TRBJ1-5; tentative D call: TRBD1 (5 bases). The CDR3 is made up of 14 amino acids. Trimming removed 1 base at V and 7 bases at J, with 11 bases between. Germline V gene lookup returns CDR1 LNHDA and CDR2 SQIVND (reference sequence). The CDR3 bases are TGTGCCAGTAGTATAGTGGGGGGGGAACAGCCCCAGCATTTT. This codes for CASSIVGGEQPQHF.

This clone was seen repeatedly, ten times or more. The chain couples TRBV12-3 or TRBV12-4 to TRBJ2-3; TRBD1 might be the D (6 bases). This CDR3 comprises 12 residues. Trimming cost V 5 bases and J 4 bases, with 7 bases left between them. In nucleotides, the CDR3 is TGTGCCAGCAGTCAGGGGCCAGATACGCAGTATTTT. It yields the protein CASSQGPDTQYF.

This chain uses TRBV20-1 with TRBJ2-7, with D perhaps given as TRBD1 or TRBD2 (5 bases each). V was clipped by 8 bases and J by 0 bases, with 20 bases between them. The germline V gene encodes CDR1 DFQATT and CDR2 SNEGSKA (reference sequence). CDR3 length: 15 residues. CDR3 DNA: TGCAGTCACTCGGATAGAGGGGAGAGCTCCTACGAGCAGTACTTC. Its translation: CSHSDRGESSYEQYF.

This clone was observed many times. V usage is TRBV29-1 and J usage is TRBJ2-3; maybe TRBD1 (6 bases). Germline CDR1 SQVTM, CDR2 ANQGSEA. Trimming took off 4 bases at V and 1 base at J, with 9 bases between the two ends. The CDR3 contains 13 residues. The CDR3 here is CSVAGVGTDTQYF. The CDR3 bases are TGCAGCGTTGCAGGGGTGGGCACAGATACGCAGTATTTT.